These 29 T cell receptor beta chains came from one sample sequenced in a study of blood T cell repertoires in COVID-19. The method was immunoSEQ multiplex PCR; TCRdb's version includes in-frame clones alone and lacks a portion of them. The sample includes some 45,000 clones, over 75% of them seen just once. The sample consisted of peripheral blood. The receptors originated from a human donor with active COVID-19. The donor label of this sample is uncertain.

This rearrangement joins TRBV9 to TRBJ2-5; TRBD2 matches at 7 bases. This CDR3 has 11 residues. Trimming removed 4 bases from V and 14 bases from J; junction bases left unmatched: 8. Germline loops: CDR1 SGDLS, CDR2 YYNGEE. The CDR3 DNA reads as TGTGCCAGCAGCTTGGGACTACCGATATACTTC. This translates into CASSLGLPIYF. Drawing the rest from reference TRBV9 and TRBJ2-5, the complete variable domain is DSGVTQTPKHLITATGQRVTLRCSPRSGDLSVYWYQQSLDQGLQFLIQYYNGEERAKGNILERFSAQQFPDLHSELNLSSLELGDSALYFCASSLGLPIYFGPGTRLLVL.

The V call is TRBV5-4, the J call TRBJ2-5; 11 bases map to TRBD2. The CDR3 has 15 amino acids. With V trimmed by 3 bases and J by 2 bases, 3 bases remained unmatched. CDR1 and CDR2 from the germline V gene are SGHNT and YYREEE (reference sequence). CDR3 in DNA: TGTGCCAGCAGCTCTAGACTAGCGGGGCAAGAGACCCAGTACTTC. Encoded protein: CASSSRLAGQETQYF. Using reference TRBV5-4 and TRBJ2-5 for the parts outside the CDR3, the full variable domain is ETGVTQSPTHLIKTRGQQVTLRCSSQSGHNTVSWYQQALGQGPQFIFQYYREEENGRGNFPPRFSGLQFPNYSSELNVNALELDDSALYLCASSSRLAGQETQYFGPGTRLLVL.

The rearrangement uses TRBV5-6 and TRBJ1-2; D is undetermined. V was cut by 4 bases and J by 5 bases, with 18 bases left in between. Per germline, CDR1 SGHDT and CDR2 YYEEEE. The CDR3 totals 15 residues. This CDR3 reads CASSQLVDTLYGYTF. The CDR3, as DNA: TGTGCCAGCAGCCAACTCGTTGACACGCTATATGGCTACACCTTC.

The chain employs TRBV24-1 and TRBJ2-6, with D maybe TRBD1 (6 bases). Per the germline V gene, CDR1 is KGHDR and CDR2 is SFDVKD. The CDR3 has 16 residues. V was clipped by 9 bases and J by 4 bases, with 18 bases between them. The CDR3 loop reads CATGSMGAGGANVLTF. DNA for the CDR3: TGTGCCACCGGTAGCATGGGGGCTGGCGGGGCCAACGTCCTGACTTTC.

This clone appeared a few times. The chain couples TRBV4-1 to TRBJ1-1; 7 nucleotides line up with TRBD1. The CDR3 totals 21 residues. Germline V gene lookup returns CDR1 MGHRA and CDR2 YSYEKL. The V and J ends lost 4 bases and 1 base, in that order; junction bases with no gene match: 24. The CDR3 loop reads CASSLGRRGGSTDRTNTEAFF. CDR3 DNA: TGCGCCAGCAGCCTTGGGCGTCGGGGGGGCTCGACGGACAGGACGAACACTGAAGCTTTCTTT.

The J gene is TRBJ2-5, the V gene TRBV7-3; 10 positions match TRBD2. V dropped 5 bases and J dropped 2; count of bases not matched to a gene: 5. CDR3 length: 15 amino acids. The V gene's germline CDR1 is SGHTA and CDR2 FQGTGA. Written as DNA, the CDR3 is TGTGCCAGCAGCCCCGGACTAGCGGAGCAAGAGACCCAGTACTTC. It is translated as CASSPGLAEQETQYF.

This chain uses TRBV19 with TRBJ2-7; 8 bases are shared with TRBD2. The J segment lost 3 bases and the V segment lost 4 bases, leaving 5 bases of the junction unmatched. The CDR3 has 14 amino acids. Germline V lookup: CDR1 LNHDA, CDR2 SQIVND (reference sequence). The CDR3 DNA follows: TGTGCCAGTAGTACACTAGCGGAACACTACGAGCAGTACTTC. It is translated as CASSTLAEHYEQYF. Based on the CDR3 plus reference TRBV19 and TRBJ2-7, the full variable domain is DGGITQSPKYLFRKEGQNVTLSCEQNLNHDAMYWYRQDPGQGLRLIYYSQIVNDFQKGDIAEGYSVSREKKESFPLTVTSAQKNPTAFYLCASSTLAEHYEQYFGPGTRLTVT.

This rearrangement joins TRBV6-2 or TRBV6-3 to TRBJ1-1; D unresolved. CDR1 and CDR2 from the germline V gene are MNHEY and SVGEGT. The CDR3 is 15 amino acids. V was clipped by 2 bases and J by 2 bases, with 12 bases between them. CDR3 amino acids: CASSYETRKNTEAFF. The CDR3 region has the DNA TGTGCCAGCAGTTACGAGACGAGGAAAAACACTGAAGCTTTCTTT.

The genes are TRBV14 and TRBJ2-2; perhaps TRBD1 as D (6 bases). The V end was cut by 1 base, the J end by 5 bases, with 14 bases between. The CDR3 covers 16 residues. Germline CDR1 reads SGHDN; CDR2 reads FVKESK. CDR3 residues: CASSQGQGSRTGELFF. The CDR3 DNA reads as TGTGCCAGCAGCCAAGGTCAGGGGTCGAGGACCGGGGAGCTGTTTTTT.

This sequence joins TRBV10-3 and TRBJ2-3; TRBD2 agrees at 7 bases. The J segment lost 4 bases and the V segment lost 11 bases, leaving 9 bases of the junction unmatched. CDR1 is ENHRY and CDR2 is SYGVKD in the germline V gene. The CDR3 covers 13 residues. The CDR3 protein is CASAGLESDTQYF. The CDR3 bases are TGTGCCTCAGCCGGACTAGAGTCAGATACGCAGTATTTT.

The chain has TRBV7-9 and TRBJ2-1, with 7 bases matching TRBD2. Losses at the gene ends were 2 bases for V and 10 bases for J; bases not matched to a gene: 11. Germline CDR1 reads SEHNR; CDR2 reads FQNEAQ (reference sequence). The CDR3 is 15 residues long. In DNA, the CDR3 is TGTGCCAGCAGCTTATCAGCGGGGAGCGCCGGGGAGCAGTTCTTC. Translation: CASSLSAGSAGEQFF.

The V gene is TRBV6-2 or TRBV6-3, the J gene TRBJ2-5; 8 positions match TRBD1. The CDR3 runs to 16 residues. Germline V CDR1 and CDR2: MNHEY, SVGEGT. V shed 0 bases, J shed 5 bases, and the junction held 8 bases outside the gene matches. The CDR3 DNA reads as TGTGCCAGCAGTTACTCGATCGCGGACAGGGAGGAGACCCAGTACTTC. Protein product: CASSYSIADREETQYF.

J is TRBJ2-3 and V is TRBV29-1; D gene uncertain. Germline V gene lookup returns CDR1 SQVTM and CDR2 ANQGSEA. This CDR3 is built from 12 residues. V gave up 3 bases and J gave up 0 bases, with 4 bases separating them. The CDR3 loop is CSVDTSTDTQYF. The CDR3 nucleotides read TGCAGCGTTGACACTAGCACAGATACGCAGTATTTT.

The chain uses TRBV5-1 and TRBJ1-1, with D unclear. The CDR3 sequence is 16 residues long. Per the germline V gene, CDR1 is SGHRS and CDR2 is YFSETQ. V lost 4 bases to trimming and J lost 7 bases, with 23 bases between them. The CDR3 nucleotides are TGCGCCAGCAGCAATCGCCCGGGATGGACGCGGGGTGAAGCTTTCTTT. Translation gives CASSNRPGWTRGEAFF.

In the case of this clone: At one boundary the junction diverges from the germline segment, which might be a read error. The chain employs TRBV11-3 and TRBJ1-3, with TRBD1 identical over 9 bases. The CDR3 runs to 19 residues. Germline V gene sequence: CDR1 SGHNT, CDR2 YENEEA. The CDR3 loop reads CASTLQGALAPFSGNTIYF. Here the CDR3 DNA reads TGTGCCAGCACCTTACAGGGGGCCCTTGCCCCTTTCTCTGGAAACACCATATATTTT.

The J gene is TRBJ2-7, the V gene TRBV11-2; tentatively, D is TRBD1 (6 bases). The CDR3 length is 16 residues. Looked up from germline, CDR1 is SGHAT and CDR2 is FQNNGV. The V and J ends lost 8 bases and 6 bases respectively, with 26 bases between them. CDR3 DNA: TGTGCCAGCCGATCCCGAAACAGGGATCCTTTGGGCGAGCAGTACTTC. It translates to CASRSRNRDPLGEQYF.

This chain connects TRBV7-2 to TRBJ2-2; 12 bases match TRBD2. This CDR3 comprises 18 residues. Trimming at V came to 7 bases and at J to 6 bases, leaving 15 bases not matched to a gene. CDR1 SGHTA and CDR2 FQGNSA come from the germline V gene. The CDR3 DNA reads as TGTGCCAGCATTTACAAACTAGCGGGAGGTCAAGTAGCCGGGGAGCTGTTTTTT. Translated, it gives CASIYKLAGGQVAGELFF.

The chain carries TRBV28 and TRBJ1-5, with D maybe TRBD1 (5 bases). Germline-derived CDR1 and CDR2 are MDHEN and SYDVKM. Trimming cost V 5 bases and J 7 bases, with 18 bases left between them. The CDR3 covers 15 residues. The CDR3 DNA follows: TGTGCCAGCAGTCCGGACGAAGGGGCTGGACAGCCCCAGCATTTT. Translation: CASSPDEGAGQPQHF.

The chain recombines TRBV4-3 with TRBJ2-4; TRBD1 is a possible D gene (5 bases). Trimming cost V 0 bases and J 0 bases, with 12 bases left between them. The CDR3 contains 17 residues. From germline, CDR1 is LGHNA and CDR2 YSLEER. The CDR3 DNA follows: TGCGCCAGCAGCCAAGATAGTGACAGCCTAGCCAAAAACATTCAGTACTTC. The encoded protein is CASSQDSDSLAKNIQYF.

The chain is built from TRBV18 and TRBJ2-3; 9 bases are a match to TRBD2. Trimming at V came to 6 bases and at J to 3 bases, leaving 10 bases not matched to a gene. There are 16 residues in the CDR3. Germline V lookup: CDR1 KGHSH, CDR2 LQKENI. CDR3 nucleotides: TGTGCCAGCTCCTCCCTACTGAGCGGGAGGACAGATACGCAGTATTTT. This codes for CASSSLLSGRTDTQYF.

V is TRBV29-1 and J is TRBJ2-3; maybe TRBD2 (5 bases). The CDR3 length is 13 residues. The V and J ends lost 3 bases and 2 bases respectively, with 9 bases between them. The V gene's germline CDR1 is SQVTM and CDR2 ANQGSEA. CDR3: CSVDSGFTDTQYF. Here the CDR3 DNA reads TGCAGCGTTGATTCGGGATTCACAGATACGCAGTATTTT.

Notes on this clone: The junction does not match germline at one end; this may be a read error. V usage is TRBV3-1 (or the pseudogene TRBV3-2) and J usage is TRBJ2-7; D may be TRBD2 (5 bases). Germline CDR1 reads LGHDT; CDR2 reads YNNKEL (reference sequence). The CDR3 runs to 13 residues. CDR3 sequence (DNA): TGTGCCAGCAGCCTTGGGTCCCTCGGGGAGCGGTACTTC. Its protein is CASSLGSLGERYF.

The chain recombines TRBV10-3 with TRBJ1-2; a possible D gene is TRBD1 (5 bases). Germline loops: CDR1 ENHRY, CDR2 SYGVKD. The V and J ends lost 10 bases and 8 bases respectively, with 17 bases between them. CDR3 length: 12 residues. Written as DNA, the CDR3 is TGTGCCACCGCTGGGGCCGGCTACGGCTACACCTTC. This sequence encodes CATAGAGYGYTF.

This chain joins TRBV6-2 or TRBV6-3 and TRBJ2-7, with 12 bases that match TRBD2. Trimming removed 0 bases from V and 2 bases from J; junction bases left unmatched: 5. Germline CDR1 is MNHEY and CDR2 is SVGEGT. The CDR3 has 17 amino acids. The CDR3 loop is CASSYSPTSGSPYEQYF. CDR3 sequence (DNA): TGTGCCAGCAGTTACTCACCGACTAGCGGGAGTCCCTACGAGCAGTACTTC.

CDR3 in amino acids: CASSVEKGTEAFF. In DNA form, the CDR3 reads TGTGCCAGCAGCGTAGAAAAGGGGACTGAAGCTTTCTTT. V and J are TRBV9 and TRBJ1-1; a possible D gene is TRBD1 (5 bases). Germline V gives CDR1 SGDLS, CDR2 YYNGEE. The CDR3 contains 13 residues. The germline V and J ends were trimmed by 0 bases and 5 bases, with 8 bases remaining between them.

The chain employs TRBV9 and TRBJ2-3, with 7 nucleotides matching TRBD2. V lost 1 base, J lost 0 bases, and 5 bases stayed unmatched. CDR1 SGDLS and CDR2 YYNGEE come from the germline V gene. The CDR3 has 16 residues. CDR3 sequence (DNA): TGTGCCAGCAGCGTAAGGAGGGGACTAAGCACAGATACGCAGTATTTT. Protein product: CASSVRRGLSTDTQYF.

The genes are TRBV6-4 and TRBJ2-3, with a tentative D call TRBD2 (5 bases). With 2 bases removed from V and 7 bases from J, the gap between germline ends came to 10 bases. This CDR3 is built from 13 residues. Germline CDR1 and CDR2: MRHNA and SNTAGT. The chain's CDR3 is CASSDAEGYTQYF. CDR3 DNA: TGTGCCAGCAGTGACGCCGAGGGATATACGCAGTATTTT.

This clone has a single count. The chain uses TRBV21-1 and TRBJ2-1; the table's D call, TRBD1, was not checked against the DNA. TRBV21-1 is marked as a pseudogene. The CDR3 spans 23 residues. The CDR3 loop reads CASSKGVIGTGENWENSYNEQFF. The CDR3 region has the DNA TGTGCCAGCAGCAAAGGAGTCATCGGGACAGGGGAAAATTGGGAGAACTCCTACAATGAGCAGTTCTTC.

J is TRBJ2-1 and V is TRBV29-1; 10 bases line up with TRBD2. Germline values: CDR1 SQVTM, CDR2 ANQGSEA. The V and J ends lost 7 bases and 10 bases, in that order; junction bases with no gene match: 4. The length of the CDR3 is 11 residues. This CDR3 reads CSGERGGEQFF. The CDR3 region has the DNA TGCAGCGGTGAGCGGGGGGGAGAGCAGTTCTTC.